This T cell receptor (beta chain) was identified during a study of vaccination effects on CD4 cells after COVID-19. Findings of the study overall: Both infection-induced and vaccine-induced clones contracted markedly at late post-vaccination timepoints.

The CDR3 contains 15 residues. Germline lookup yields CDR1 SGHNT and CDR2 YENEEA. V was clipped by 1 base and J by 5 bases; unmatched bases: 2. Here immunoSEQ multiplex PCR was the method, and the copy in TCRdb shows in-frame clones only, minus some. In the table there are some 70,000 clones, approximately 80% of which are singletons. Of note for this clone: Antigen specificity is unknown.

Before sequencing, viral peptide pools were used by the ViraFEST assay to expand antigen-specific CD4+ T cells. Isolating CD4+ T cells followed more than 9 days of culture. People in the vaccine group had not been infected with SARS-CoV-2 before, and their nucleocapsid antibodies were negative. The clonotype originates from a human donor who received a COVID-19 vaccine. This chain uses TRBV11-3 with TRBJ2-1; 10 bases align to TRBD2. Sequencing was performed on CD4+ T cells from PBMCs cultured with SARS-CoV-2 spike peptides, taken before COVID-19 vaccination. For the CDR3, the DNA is TGTGCCAGCAGCTTAGTAGCGGGGGGTGACAATGAGCAGTTCTTC. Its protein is CASSLVAGGDNEQFF.